This T cell receptor beta chain came from a study of regulatory dendritic cells for organ transplantation. Study conclusions and caveats: Naive CD4+ and CD8+ repertoires were highly diverse; memory CD8+ was most oligoclonal.

Germline assignment: CDR1 LGHNA and CDR2 YNFKEQ. This CDR3 has 17 residues. V was clipped by 0 bases and J by 13 bases, with 22 bases between them. Generated by immunoSEQ multiplex PCR, the TCRdb table keeps only in-frame clones and is missing some. The sample contains some 19,000 clones, 74% of which appear only once. With respect to this clone: Its antigen is unidentified.

V is TRBV4-2 and J is TRBJ1-6; possibly TRBD1 for D (5 bases). This receptor was obtained from a human donor in good health. The sample was memory CD4+ T cells from blood. As for subset: CD45RO+ memory T cells. The CDR3 region is CASSQEPGRAQIFPLHF. The CDR3 coding sequence is TGTGCCAGCAGCCAAGAACCGGGCAGGGCCCAAATTTTTCCCCTCCACTTT.